This T cell receptor (beta chain) was identified in a study of OX40 agonist ivuxolimab in advanced cancers. Trimming shortened V by 5 bases and J by 7 bases, and 5 bases separated the two germline ends. The CDR3 loop spans 11 amino acids. Germline V gives CDR1 SEHNR, CDR2 FQNEAQ (reference sequence). Study-level findings and limits: Also showing low normalized T-cell clonal expansion were some of the nonresponders. Partial responders treated at 0.1-3.0 mg/kg exhibited clonal expansion among the lowest measured.

Details on this clone: The antigen is undetermined.

Profiled with immunoSEQ multiplex PCR; TCRdb holds only in-frame clones, not every one. The data contain 30,000 or so clones, 88% of them singletons. This clonotype originated in an adult with an advanced solid tumor such as melanoma, head and neck, liver or kidney cancer. This sample comprised CD4+ or CD8+ T cells sorted from blood, obtained in a trial of the OX40 agonist ivuxolimab. This chain connects TRBV7-9 to TRBJ2-2; no clear D. For the CDR3, the DNA is TGTGCCAGCAGCCATCGCGGGGAGCTGTTTTTT. Encoded protein: CASSHRGELFF. Based on the CDR3 plus reference TRBV7-9 and TRBJ2-2, the full variable domain is DTGVSQNPRHKITKRGQNVTFRCDPISEHNRLYWYRQTLGQGPEFLTYFQNEAQLEKSRLLSDRFSAERPKGSFSTLEIQRTEQGDSAMYLCASSHRGELFFGEGSRLTVL.